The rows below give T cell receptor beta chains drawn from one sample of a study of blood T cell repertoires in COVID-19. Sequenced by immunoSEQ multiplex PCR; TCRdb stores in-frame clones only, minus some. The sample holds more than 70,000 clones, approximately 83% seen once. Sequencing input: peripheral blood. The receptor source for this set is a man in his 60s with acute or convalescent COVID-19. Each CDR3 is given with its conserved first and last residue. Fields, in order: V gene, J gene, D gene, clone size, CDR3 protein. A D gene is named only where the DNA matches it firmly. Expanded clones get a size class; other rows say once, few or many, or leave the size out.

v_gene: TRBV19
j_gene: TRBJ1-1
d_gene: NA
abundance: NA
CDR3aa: CASSFPGGDTEAFF

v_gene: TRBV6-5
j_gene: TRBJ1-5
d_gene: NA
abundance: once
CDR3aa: CASRLMNQPQHF

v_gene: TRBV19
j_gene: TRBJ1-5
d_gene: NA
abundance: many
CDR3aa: CASSMGGVNQPQHF

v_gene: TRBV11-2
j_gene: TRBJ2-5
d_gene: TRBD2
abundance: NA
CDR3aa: CASSRLAGGPETQYF

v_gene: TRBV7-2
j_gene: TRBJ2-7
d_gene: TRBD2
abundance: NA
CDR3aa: CASSLAILAGIYEQYF

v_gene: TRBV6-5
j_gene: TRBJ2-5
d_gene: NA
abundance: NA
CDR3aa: CASRGPARETQYF

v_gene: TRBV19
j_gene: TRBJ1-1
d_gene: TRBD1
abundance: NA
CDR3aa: CASRTTGGDNTEAFF

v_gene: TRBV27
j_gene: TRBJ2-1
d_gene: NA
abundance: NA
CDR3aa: CASSLYSGYNEQFF

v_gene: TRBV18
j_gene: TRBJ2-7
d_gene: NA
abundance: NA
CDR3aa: CASCSLEGSYEQYF

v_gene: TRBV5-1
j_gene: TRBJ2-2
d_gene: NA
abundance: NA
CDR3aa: CASSYPAFGDSSLGGELFF

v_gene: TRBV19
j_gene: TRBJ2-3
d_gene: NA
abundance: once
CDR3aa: CASSIDPWTDYTDTQYF

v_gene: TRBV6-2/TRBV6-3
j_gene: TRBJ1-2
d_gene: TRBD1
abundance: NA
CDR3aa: CASSYPQTGGPFYGYTF

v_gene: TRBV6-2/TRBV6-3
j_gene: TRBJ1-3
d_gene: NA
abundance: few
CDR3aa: CASSGVINYSGNTIYF

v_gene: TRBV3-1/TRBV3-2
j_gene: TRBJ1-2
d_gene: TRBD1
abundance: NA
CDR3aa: CASSPGQARGYTF

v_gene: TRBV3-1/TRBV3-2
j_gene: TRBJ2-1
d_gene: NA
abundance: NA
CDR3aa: CASSGGLTARNEQFF

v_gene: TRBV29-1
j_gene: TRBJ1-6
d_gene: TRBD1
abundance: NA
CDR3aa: CSAKTGQSNSPLHF

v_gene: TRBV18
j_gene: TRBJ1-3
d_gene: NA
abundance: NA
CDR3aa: CASSPQQDSGNTIYF

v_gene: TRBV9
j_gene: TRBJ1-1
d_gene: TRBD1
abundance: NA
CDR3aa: CASSPRQGDTEAFF

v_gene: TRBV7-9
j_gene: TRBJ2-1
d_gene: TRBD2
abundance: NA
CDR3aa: CASSSIWGLDGFEQFF

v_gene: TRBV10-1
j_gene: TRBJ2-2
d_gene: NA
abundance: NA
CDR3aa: CASSSGQVNTGELFF

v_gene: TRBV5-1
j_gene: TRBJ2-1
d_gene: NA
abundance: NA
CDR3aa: CASSLNREYEQFF

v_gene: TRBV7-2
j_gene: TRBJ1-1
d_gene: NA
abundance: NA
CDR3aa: CASSWYRDMNTEAFF

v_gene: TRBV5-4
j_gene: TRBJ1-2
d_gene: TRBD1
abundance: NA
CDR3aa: CASSFPGGYGYTF

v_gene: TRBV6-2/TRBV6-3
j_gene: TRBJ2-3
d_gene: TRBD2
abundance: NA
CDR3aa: CASSGRGAGVATDTQYF

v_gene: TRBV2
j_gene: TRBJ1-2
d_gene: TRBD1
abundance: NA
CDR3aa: CASRLGQGALYGYTF

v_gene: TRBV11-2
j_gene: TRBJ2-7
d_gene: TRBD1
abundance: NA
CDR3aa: CASRKTGYSYEQYF

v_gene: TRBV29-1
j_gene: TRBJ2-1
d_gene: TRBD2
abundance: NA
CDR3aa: CSVEDRTSGRGRQFF

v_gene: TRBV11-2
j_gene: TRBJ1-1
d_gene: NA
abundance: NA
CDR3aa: CASSLVPGDTEAFF

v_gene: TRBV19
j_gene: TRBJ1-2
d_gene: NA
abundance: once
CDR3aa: CASKEPVNYGYTF

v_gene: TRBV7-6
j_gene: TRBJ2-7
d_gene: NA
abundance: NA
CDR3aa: CASSISKFYEQYF

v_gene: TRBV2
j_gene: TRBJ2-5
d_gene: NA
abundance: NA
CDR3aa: CASSERASWGVETQYF

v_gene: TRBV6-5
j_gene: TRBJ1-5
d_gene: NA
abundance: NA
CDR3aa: CASSQSNQPQHF

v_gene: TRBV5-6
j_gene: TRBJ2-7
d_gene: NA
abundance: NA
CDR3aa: CASSRFDRFYEQYF

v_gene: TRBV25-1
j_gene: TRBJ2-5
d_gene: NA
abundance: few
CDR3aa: CASTPGRGTQYF

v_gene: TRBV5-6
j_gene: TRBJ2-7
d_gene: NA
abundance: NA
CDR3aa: CASSPSRAYEQYF

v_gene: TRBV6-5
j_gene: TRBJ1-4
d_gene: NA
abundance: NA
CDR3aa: CASSPGKVGGKLFF

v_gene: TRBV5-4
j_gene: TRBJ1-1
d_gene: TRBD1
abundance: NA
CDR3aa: CASSSPGTGRLRNTEAFF

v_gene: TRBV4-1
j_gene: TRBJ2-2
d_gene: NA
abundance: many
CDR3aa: CASSQETYFWQGNTGELFF

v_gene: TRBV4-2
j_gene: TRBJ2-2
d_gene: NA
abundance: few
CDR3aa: CASSQEWRGTGELFF

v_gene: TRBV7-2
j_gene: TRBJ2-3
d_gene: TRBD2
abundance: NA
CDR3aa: CASSTRLAGGMDTQYF

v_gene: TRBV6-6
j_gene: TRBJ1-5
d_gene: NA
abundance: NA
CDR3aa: CASSYSSQGSHQPQHF

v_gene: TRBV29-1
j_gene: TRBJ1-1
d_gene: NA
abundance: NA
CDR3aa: CSGSGVVTEAFF

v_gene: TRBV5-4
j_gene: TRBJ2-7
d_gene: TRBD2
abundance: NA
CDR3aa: CASSLEGEGEQYF

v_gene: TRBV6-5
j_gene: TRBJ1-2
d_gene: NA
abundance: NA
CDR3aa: CASSYSAGNYGYTF

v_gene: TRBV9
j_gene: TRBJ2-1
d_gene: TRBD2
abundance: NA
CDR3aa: CASSVGLREGVYNEQFF

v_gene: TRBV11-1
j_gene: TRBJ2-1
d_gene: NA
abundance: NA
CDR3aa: CASSLEGSLGNEQFF

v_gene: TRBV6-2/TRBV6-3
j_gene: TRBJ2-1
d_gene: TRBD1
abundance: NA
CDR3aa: CASSQQGQPYNEQFF

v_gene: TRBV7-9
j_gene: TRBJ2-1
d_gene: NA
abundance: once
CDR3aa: CASSLVVASKYNEQFF

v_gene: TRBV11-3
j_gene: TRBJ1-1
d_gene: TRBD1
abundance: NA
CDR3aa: CASSLAQGAWAFF

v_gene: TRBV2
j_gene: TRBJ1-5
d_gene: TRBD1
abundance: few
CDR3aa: CASNEQGLSNQPQHF

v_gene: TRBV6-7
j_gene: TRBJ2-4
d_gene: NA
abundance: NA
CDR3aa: CASSYSWRLAKNIQYF

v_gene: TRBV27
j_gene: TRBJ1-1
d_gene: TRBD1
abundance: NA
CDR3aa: CASSHRDRLNTEAFF

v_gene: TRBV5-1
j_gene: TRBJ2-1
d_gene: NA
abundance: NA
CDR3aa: CASSQGSGLIGEQFF

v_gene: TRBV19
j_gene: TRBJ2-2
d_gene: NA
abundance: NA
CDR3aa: CASSSGLNTGELFF

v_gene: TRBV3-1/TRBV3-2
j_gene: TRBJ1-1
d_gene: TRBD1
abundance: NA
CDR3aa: CASSQDGEGGLGTEAFF

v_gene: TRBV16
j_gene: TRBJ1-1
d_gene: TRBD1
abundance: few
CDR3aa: CASSPGQDDRAFF

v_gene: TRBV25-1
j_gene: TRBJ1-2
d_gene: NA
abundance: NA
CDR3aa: CASSGPGDYGYTF

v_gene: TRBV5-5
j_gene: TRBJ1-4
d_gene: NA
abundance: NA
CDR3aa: CASSLAGDEKLFF

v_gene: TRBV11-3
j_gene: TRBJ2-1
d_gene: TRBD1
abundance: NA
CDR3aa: CASSLTGVPYNEQFF